This TCR beta chain was identified during a study of cytomegalovirus exposure and HLA in healthy donors. Study overall: A subsequent analysis stated that the 90 to 150 validation repertoires were run on the same platform as the roughly 670 first-cohort repertoires. Findings of the study overall: Investigators reported approximately 170 TCR beta chains as tied to cytomegalovirus.

The CDR3 sequence is 15 residues long. Unmatched junction bases numbered 4, after V lost 3 bases and J lost 2 bases. Germline V gives CDR1 MRHNA, CDR2 SNTAGT. Measured with immunoSEQ multiplex PCR; TCRdb has only the in-frame clones, and not every one. The data hold about 66,000 clones, with around 97% observed a single time. Only one count was recorded for this clone. Its antigen is not identified. This receptor was identified in a woman between 18 and 30 years old in good health and CMV-seropositive. What was sequenced was PBMCs. V usage is TRBV6-4 and J usage is TRBJ2-3; 8 bases align to TRBD2. CDR3 sequence (DNA): TGTGCCAGCAGTGAGGGAGCGGGAGCCACAGATACGCAGTATTTT. Translated: CASSEGAGATDTQYF.